This is a list of T cell receptor beta chains from one sample in a study of CD8+ T cells in alopecia areata. Data came from immunoSEQ multiplex PCR; TCRdb stores just in-frame clones and leaves some out. The sample yields a few hundred thousand clones, around three fifths seen once. The sample was CD4+ T cells sorted from blood, taken at week 4, from a patient treated with tofacitinib. These receptors originate from a human donor with alopecia areata. CDR3s include the opening cysteine and the closing phenylalanine or tryptophan. The D gene is left open where the match is weak. Not every row has a clone size; where given, it reads once, few, many or a size class.

j_gene: TRBJ1-6
d_gene: .
abundance: .
v_gene: TRBV14
CDR3nt: TGTGCCAGCAGCCAAGTGATTTATTCACCCCTCCACTTT
CDR3aa: CASSQVIYSPLHF

j_gene: TRBJ1-5
d_gene: TRBD1
abundance: .
v_gene: TRBV4-1
CDR3nt: TGCGCCAGCAGCCCCGGCGACAGGGGCCCTTGGGATCAGCCCCAGCATTTT
CDR3aa: CASSPGDRGPWDQPQHF

j_gene: TRBJ2-7
d_gene: .
abundance: .
v_gene: TRBV6-5
CDR3nt: TGTGCCAGCAGGACGCCTGGTGGATACGAGCAGTACTTC
CDR3aa: CASRTPGGYEQYF

j_gene: TRBJ1-5
d_gene: .
abundance: once
v_gene: TRBV6-6
CDR3nt: TGTGCCAGCGAGGGGTTGTATCAGCCCCAGCATTTT
CDR3aa: CASEGLYQPQHF

j_gene: TRBJ1-5
d_gene: .
abundance: .
v_gene: TRBV7-2
CDR3nt: TGTGCCAGCAGCCCGAGGGGCAATCAGCCCCAGCATTTT
CDR3aa: CASSPRGNQPQHF

j_gene: TRBJ2-5
d_gene: .
abundance: .
v_gene: TRBV5-1
CDR3nt: TGCGCCAGCAGCTTGGTTGGGGTCTCAGGGTTAGAGACCCAGTACTTC
CDR3aa: CASSLVGVSGLETQYF

j_gene: TRBJ1-2
d_gene: .
abundance: .
v_gene: TRBV27
CDR3nt: TGTGCCAGCAGTTTAGGGCTGGGAAAGGGGGATGGCTACACCTTC
CDR3aa: CASSLGLGKGDGYTF

j_gene: TRBJ1-2
d_gene: .
abundance: once
v_gene: TRBV4-3
CDR3nt: TGCGCCAGCAGCCAAGTGTACGAGGGAGACTATGGCTACACCTTC
CDR3aa: CASSQVYEGDYGYTF

j_gene: TRBJ2-4
d_gene: .
abundance: .
v_gene: TRBV29-1
CDR3nt: TGCAGCGTTGCTATTAGTCTAAACATTCAGTACTTC
CDR3aa: CSVAISLNIQYF

j_gene: TRBJ2-1
d_gene: .
abundance: few
v_gene: TRBV4-3
CDR3nt: TGCGCCAGCAGCCAATCCCTGGATCTATTCAGCTCCTACAATGAGCAGTTCTTC
CDR3aa: CASSQSLDLFSSYNEQFF

j_gene: TRBJ1-3
d_gene: .
abundance: .
v_gene: TRBV9
CDR3nt: TGTGCCAGCAGCGTAGCTCAGTCTTCAATCTCTGGAAACACCATATATTTT
CDR3aa: CASSVAQSSISGNTIYF

j_gene: TRBJ2-3
d_gene: .
abundance: .
v_gene: TRBV4-3
CDR3nt: TGCGCCAGCAGCCTAGATACCCCCGGGCTGAGCACAGATACGCAGTATTTT
CDR3aa: CASSLDTPGLSTDTQYF

j_gene: TRBJ1-2
d_gene: TRBD1
abundance: .
v_gene: TRBV27
CDR3nt: TGTGCCAGCAGTAGTGGGACAGGGAATGGCTACACCTTC
CDR3aa: CASSSGTGNGYTF

j_gene: TRBJ1-1
d_gene: .
abundance: .
v_gene: TRBV13
CDR3nt: TGTGCCAGCAGCTTCCGAGTGAACACTGAAGCTTTCTTT
CDR3aa: CASSFRVNTEAFF

j_gene: TRBJ2-7
d_gene: .
abundance: few
v_gene: TRBV9
CDR3nt: TGTGCCAGCAGCGTAGATGGAAACTCCTACGAGCAGTACTTC
CDR3aa: CASSVDGNSYEQYF

j_gene: TRBJ1-6
d_gene: TRBD1
abundance: few
v_gene: TRBV5-1
CDR3nt: TGCGCCAGCAGCTGGACAGGTTTTAATAATTCACCCCTCCACTTT
CDR3aa: CASSWTGFNNSPLHF

j_gene: TRBJ2-5
d_gene: .
abundance: .
v_gene: TRBV11-2
CDR3nt: TGTGCCAGCAGCTTAGACGTTATTGAGACCCAGTACTTC
CDR3aa: CASSLDVIETQYF

j_gene: TRBJ2-5
d_gene: .
abundance: .
v_gene: TRBV4-3
CDR3nt: TGCGCCAGCAGCCAAGGGAGGCAAGAGACCCAGTACTTC
CDR3aa: CASSQGRQETQYF

j_gene: TRBJ1-2
d_gene: .
abundance: .
v_gene: TRBV6-6
CDR3nt: TGTGCCAGCAGTTACCCGAATACTAACTATGGCTACACCTTC
CDR3aa: CASSYPNTNYGYTF

j_gene: TRBJ2-7
d_gene: .
abundance: .
v_gene: TRBV7-2
CDR3nt: TGTGCCAGCAGCTTAGGGGACCGGGGTTTCTACGAGCAGTACTTC
CDR3aa: CASSLGDRGFYEQYF

j_gene: TRBJ2-5
d_gene: .
abundance: .
v_gene: TRBV30
CDR3nt: TGTGCCTGGAGTCTTGGCGGGACAGCCCAAGAGACCCAGTACTTC
CDR3aa: CAWSLGGTAQETQYF

j_gene: TRBJ1-1
d_gene: .
abundance: .
v_gene: TRBV5-1
CDR3nt: TGCGCCAGCAGCCGAACAGGCCAGGGTAACACTGAAGCTTTCTTT
CDR3aa: CASSRTGQGNTEAFF

j_gene: TRBJ2-1
d_gene: .
abundance: .
v_gene: TRBV4-1
CDR3nt: TGCGCCAGCAGCCAATCACGGTGGCGTGAGCAGTTCTTC
CDR3aa: CASSQSRWREQFF

j_gene: TRBJ2-1
d_gene: .
abundance: .
v_gene: TRBV5-1
CDR3nt: TGCGCCAGCAGACTCGAGGCGACGGGCAATGAGCAGTTCTTC
CDR3aa: CASRLEATGNEQFF

j_gene: TRBJ1-1
d_gene: .
abundance: few
v_gene: TRBV14
CDR3nt: TGTGCCAGCAGCCAAGACGAATATCCGGGAAGGATCACTGAAGCTTTCTTT
CDR3aa: CASSQDEYPGRITEAFF

j_gene: TRBJ1-1
d_gene: .
abundance: .
v_gene: TRBV5-1
CDR3nt: TGCGCCAGCAGCTTGCAACAGAAGAACACTGAAGCTTTCTTT
CDR3aa: CASSLQQKNTEAFF

j_gene: TRBJ2-3
d_gene: .
abundance: .
v_gene: TRBV7-2
CDR3nt: TGTGCCAGCAGCTTAGAGGGACGAACTAGCACAGATACGCAGTATTTT
CDR3aa: CASSLEGRTSTDTQYF

j_gene: TRBJ2-6
d_gene: .
abundance: .
v_gene: TRBV9
CDR3nt: TGTGCCAGCAGCCCCCCGGGGGTAGGTGGGGCCAACGTCCTGACTTTC
CDR3aa: CASSPPGVGGANVLTF

j_gene: TRBJ2-1
d_gene: TRBD2
abundance: .
v_gene: TRBV13
CDR3nt: TGTGCCAGCAGCTTACGAGCGGGGGGCCCGTATGAGCAGTTCTTC
CDR3aa: CASSLRAGGPYEQFF

j_gene: TRBJ1-1
d_gene: .
abundance: few
v_gene: TRBV18
CDR3nt: TGTGCCAGCTCACCCTATGTTACTGAAGCTTTCTTT
CDR3aa: CASSPYVTEAFF

j_gene: TRBJ2-3
d_gene: .
abundance: few
v_gene: TRBV11-2
CDR3nt: TGTGCCAGCAGCCCCGGGACACACGCAGATACGCAGTATTTT
CDR3aa: CASSPGTHADTQYF

j_gene: TRBJ2-5
d_gene: .
abundance: .
v_gene: TRBV11-2
CDR3nt: TGTGCCAGCAGTACCCTGGCCTCGGCTGAGACCCAGTACTTC
CDR3aa: CASSTLASAETQYF

j_gene: TRBJ2-1
d_gene: .
abundance: .
v_gene: TRBV15
CDR3nt: TGTGCCACCAGCAAGGCCACTGAGCAGTTCTTC
CDR3aa: CATSKATEQFF

j_gene: TRBJ1-1
d_gene: .
abundance: .
v_gene: TRBV29-1
CDR3nt: TGCAGCGTTCAACAGGGGAACACTGAAGCTTTCTTT
CDR3aa: CSVQQGNTEAFF

j_gene: TRBJ1-6
d_gene: .
abundance: .
v_gene: TRBV30
CDR3nt: TGTGCCTGGACCAAAGACGTCCGTTCACCCCTCCACTTT
CDR3aa: CAWTKDVRSPLHF